This entry lists 6 T cell receptor beta chains sequenced from one sample in a study of blood T cell repertoires in COVID-19 (dated by TCRdb to the early 2020s). Libraries were built with the immunoSEQ multiplex PCR assay. TCRdb holds this immuneACCESS table with in-frame rearrangements only. Some clones are missing; in checked studies, unresolved V genes explain under half, and the rest has no known cause. The sample table shows about 250,000 clones, and about 82% are seen once. The ten top clones hold about 5.4% of the sample. The sequencing sample was made of peripheral blood. The source of these receptors is a woman older than 75 with COVID-19, enrolled during active disease.

The J gene is TRBJ1-3, the V gene TRBV27; D not resolved. There are 14 residues in the CDR3. V was cut by 6 bases and J by 0 bases, with 9 bases left in between. Germline lookup yields CDR1 MNHEY and CDR2 SMNVEV (reference sequence). The CDR3 region is CASSSLSSGNTIYF. The CDR3 nucleotides read TGTGCCAGCAGCTCTCTATCCTCTGGAAACACCATATATTTT.

Remarks on this clone: Other DNA sequences from this sample encode an identical CDR3 as well. The chain uses TRBV10-3 and TRBJ1-2; D gene ambiguous. Germline values: CDR1 ENHRY, CDR2 SYGVKD. The CDR3 loop spans 11 amino acids. Trimming removed 3 bases from V and 4 bases from J, with 3 bases in between. The DNA of the CDR3 is TGTGCCATCAGTGACAGCTATGGCTACACCTTC. It codes for CAISDSYGYTF.

The V and J genes are TRBV3-1 (or the pseudogene TRBV3-2) and TRBJ1-2; D gene unclear. V lost 3 bases to trimming and J lost 5 bases, with 7 bases between them. Germline values: CDR1 LGHDT, CDR2 YNNKEL (reference sequence). This CDR3 is built from 12 residues. The CDR3 here is CASSQYQYGYTF. The CDR3 nucleotides read TGTGCCAGCAGCCAGTATCAGTATGGCTACACCTTC.

The chain employs TRBV2 and TRBJ1-1; tentative D call: TRBD1 (6 bases). Germline V gene data show CDR1 as SNHLY and CDR2 as FYNNEI. Trimming removed 7 bases from V and 3 bases from J, with 12 bases in between. This CDR3 contains 13 residues. The CDR3 is CASTRGGDTEAFF. CDR3 coding DNA: TGTGCCAGCACCAGAGGGGGGGACACTGAAGCTTTCTTT.

The chain employs TRBV2 and TRBJ2-5; tentative D call: TRBD2 (7 bases). CDR1 is SNHLY and CDR2 is FYNNEI in the germline V gene. Trimming shortened V by 4 bases and J by 2 bases, and 14 bases separated the two germline ends. This CDR3 comprises 15 residues. DNA of the CDR3: TGTGCCAGCAGTGCGGGGGGCTTATTTCAAGAGACCCAGTACTTC. This sequence encodes CASSAGGLFQETQYF.

The rearrangement links TRBV28 to TRBJ2-7; a weak D match, TRBD1 (6 bases). The CDR3 is made up of 14 amino acids. The germline V and J ends were trimmed by 6 bases and 4 bases, with 16 bases remaining between them. Germline CDR1 is MDHEN and CDR2 is SYDVKM. CDR3: CASSSGTKPYEQYV. The CDR3 DNA sequence: TGTGCCAGCAGCTCCGGGACAAAGCCGTACGAGCAGTACGTC.